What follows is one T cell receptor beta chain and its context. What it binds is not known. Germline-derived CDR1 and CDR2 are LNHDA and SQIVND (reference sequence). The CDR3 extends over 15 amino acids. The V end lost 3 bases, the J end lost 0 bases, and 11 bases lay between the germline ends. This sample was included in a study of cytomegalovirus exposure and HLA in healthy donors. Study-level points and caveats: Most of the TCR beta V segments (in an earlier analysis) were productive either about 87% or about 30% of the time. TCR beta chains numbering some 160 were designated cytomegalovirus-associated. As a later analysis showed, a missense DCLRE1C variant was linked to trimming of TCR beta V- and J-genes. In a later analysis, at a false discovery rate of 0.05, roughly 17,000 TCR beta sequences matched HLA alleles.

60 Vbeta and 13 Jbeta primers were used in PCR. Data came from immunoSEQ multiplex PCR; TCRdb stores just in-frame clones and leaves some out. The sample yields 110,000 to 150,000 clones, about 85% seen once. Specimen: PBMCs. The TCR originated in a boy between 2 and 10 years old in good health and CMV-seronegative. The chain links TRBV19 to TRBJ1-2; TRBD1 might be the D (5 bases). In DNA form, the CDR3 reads TGTGCCAGTAGTATGGTGACAGCGCCTAACTATGGCTACACCTTC. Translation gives CASSMVTAPNYGYTF.